Given below is one TCR beta chain in context. Its antigen remains unknown. This sample is drawn from a study of T cell repertoires in cytomegalovirus infection. Across the study: Signatures in public TCR beta sequences pointed to both CMV infection and matching HLA type. Study observations and caveats: It was HLA-C-restricted CMV-specific TCR beta clonotypes that dominated the response ex vivo.

The germline V and J ends were trimmed by 1 base and 5 bases, with 12 bases remaining between them. This CDR3 region has 15 residues. From germline, CDR1 is LGHNT and CDR2 FRNRAP. TCRdb independently ran MiXCR on the reads; one entry per CDR3 protein. The table lists 40,000 to 60,000 distinct CDR3 sequences, 20% to 25% of them singletons. The sequence was collected from a human donor in good health (CMV status not recorded). Some clones in this sample may be carry-over from other donors' samples. The V gene is TRBV12-5, the J gene TRBJ1-5; D possibly corresponds to TRBD1 (5 bases). The source was CD8+ T cells from cultured PBMCs, collected from culture after CMV antigen stimulation. The CDR3 DNA sequence: TGTGCTAGTGGTTTGGACACAGGCTACTATCAGCCCCAGCATTTT. As protein: CASGLDTGYYQPQHF.